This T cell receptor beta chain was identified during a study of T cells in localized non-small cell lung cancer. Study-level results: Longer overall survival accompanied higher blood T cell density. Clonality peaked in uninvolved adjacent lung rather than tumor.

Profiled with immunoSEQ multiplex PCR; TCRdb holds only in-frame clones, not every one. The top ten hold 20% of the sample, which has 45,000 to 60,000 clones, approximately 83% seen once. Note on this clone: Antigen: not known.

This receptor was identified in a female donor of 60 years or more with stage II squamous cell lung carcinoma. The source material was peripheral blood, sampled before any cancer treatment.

CDR3 nucleotides: TGTGCCAGCAACCCACAGGGGGCAAACACCGGGGAGCTGTTTTTT. The encoded protein is CASNPQGANTGELFF. V gene TRBV6-5 combines with J gene TRBJ2-2; 9 bases fit TRBD1. This CDR3 region has 15 residues. Germline V gene data show CDR1 as MNHEY and CDR2 as SVGAGI. With 7 bases clipped from V and 2 bases from J, the junction kept 5 bases outside the gene matches.